These T cell receptor beta chains were read from a single sample in a study of response to subunit inactivated influenza vaccine. A single record per CDR3 protein comes from TCRdb applying MiXCR to the RT-PCR reads. The sample has some 500,000 distinct CDR3 sequences, over 10% seen once; the top ten hold 10% to 15%. The sequencing here drew on PBMCs from blood, taken 45 days after vaccination. These receptors came from a man in his fifties who received an inactivated influenza vaccine. Both conserved end residues are part of each CDR3. The D gene is left open where the match is weak. Some rows have no size entry. The others give once, few or many, or a class for an expanded clone.

cdr3_nt,cdr3_aa,clone_size,d_call,j_call,v_call
TGTGCCAGCAGCCAAGAGGGACTAGCGGGAGGTGGGACCGGGGAGCTGTTTTTT,CASSQEGLAGGGTGELFF,-,TRBD2,TRBJ2-2,TRBV3-1
TGTGCCAGCAGCCGGACAGGGGAAGTCAGTGTTGGAAACACCATATATTTT,CASSRTGEVSVGNTIYF,many,TRBD1,TRBJ1-3,TRBV11-2
TGTGCCAGCAGTTCCGGGACGGCAGCGAACACCGGGGAGCTGTTTTTT,CASSSGTAANTGELFF,-,-,TRBJ2-2,TRBV12-3/TRBV12-4
TGCGCCAGCAGCTTGGGACAGGGGAGCTCCTACAATGAGCAGTTCTTC,CASSLGQGSSYNEQFF,-,TRBD1,TRBJ2-1,TRBV5-1
TGTGCCAGCAGCCAGGACAGGGGGCTTTCTGGGGCCAACGTCCTGACTTTC,CASSQDRGLSGANVLTF,-,TRBD1,TRBJ2-6,TRBV25-1
TGTGCCAGCAGTAACCGGGAACCAAGGAGCAATCAGCCCCAGCATTTT,CASSNREPRSNQPQHF,-,-,TRBJ1-5,TRBV12-3/TRBV12-4
TGCGCCAGCAGCCAAGACCCGGGGGGCGCAAGCTATGGCTACACCTTC,CASSQDPGGASYGYTF,few,-,TRBJ1-2,TRBV4-1
TGTGCCAGCAGCTTAGTGCCCGACGGAGAAGCTTTCTTT,CASSLVPDGEAFF,many,-,TRBJ1-1,TRBV7-2
TGCAGTGCTAGTTCTCCGGACAGGAGTCAGCCCCAGCATTTT,CSASSPDRSQPQHF,many,TRBD1,TRBJ1-5,TRBV20-1
TGCGCCAGCAGTCAAGGGGTCAATCAGCCCCAGCATTTT,CASSQGVNQPQHF,many,-,TRBJ1-5,TRBV10-2
TGTGCCAGCAGAAAAGCACGGAGCTATAGCAATCAGCCCCAGCATTTT,CASRKARSYSNQPQHF,-,-,TRBJ1-5,TRBV6-1
TGCAGTGCTAGAGAAGGGACTAGCGTTTACAATGAGCAGTTCTTC,CSAREGTSVYNEQFF,few,TRBD2,TRBJ2-1,TRBV20-1
TGTGCCAGCAGTTCCCCAGGTTTCTCCTACGAGCAGTACTTC,CASSSPGFSYEQYF,few,-,TRBJ2-7,TRBV28
TGTGCCAGCAGCTCCCAAGCGGCGGGTACGCAGTATTTT,CASSSQAAGTQYF,-,-,TRBJ2-3,TRBV13
TGTGCCAGCAGCCAAGATCCCCTAGCGGGGCGGACTGGGTTCTTC,CASSQDPLAGRTGFF,-,TRBD2,TRBJ2-1,TRBV4-2
TGCAGTGCATCCAACAGGGATGGTGGCAATCAGCCCCAGCATTTT,CSASNRDGGNQPQHF,-,-,TRBJ1-5,TRBV20-1
TGTGCCACCAGCAGATCTCCGCTGCGGGGGGCGGGGGTGGTCAATGAGCAGTTCTTC,CATSRSPLRGAGVVNEQFF,few,TRBD2,TRBJ2-1,TRBV15
TGTGCCAGCAGCCCCAGGCAGGGGCTAATTTCGCCGAACGCTTTCTTT,CASSPRQGLISPNAFF,few,-,TRBJ1-1,TRBV12-3/TRBV12-4
TGTGCCAGCAGCTTACTTGGACTAGGGACCGGGGAGCTGTTTTTT,CASSLLGLGTGELFF,-,TRBD2,TRBJ2-2,TRBV11-2
TGCGCCAGCAGCTTGGAAGCGACAGGCGCCTCCTACAATGAGCAGTTCTTC,CASSLEATGASYNEQFF,many,-,TRBJ2-1,TRBV5-1
TGCGCCAGCATGCAGGGGGCCGAGCAGTACTTC,CASMQGAEQYF,few,TRBD1,TRBJ2-7,TRBV5-1
TGCAGCGTTGAAATGCGACTTCAAGAGACCCAGTACTTC,CSVEMRLQETQYF,-,-,TRBJ2-5,TRBV29-1
TGTGCCAGCAGTTTTCCCGCTCGCAATTCACCCCTCCACTTT,CASSFPARNSPLHF,-,-,TRBJ1-6,TRBV6-2/TRBV6-3
TGTGCCATCAGTGAGGGGCAGAGGAACACTGAAGCTTTCTTT,CAISEGQRNTEAFF,few,-,TRBJ1-1,TRBV10-3
TGCGCCAGCAGCTTGGACACCTACCGCACAGATACGCAGTATTTT,CASSLDTYRTDTQYF,few,-,TRBJ2-3,TRBV5-1
TGTGCCACCAGCAGAGGTCCGACAGGGAGCTCCTACAATGAGCAGTTCTTC,CATSRGPTGSSYNEQFF,-,TRBD1,TRBJ2-1,TRBV15
TGCAGTGCCGGGACGGACGTCAAGGAGACCCAGTACTTC,CSAGTDVKETQYF,few,-,TRBJ2-5,TRBV20-1
TGTGCCAGCAGCTTAGTTGGCGCGGTCCGAGAGACCCAGTACTTC,CASSLVGAVRETQYF,few,-,TRBJ2-5,TRBV7-8
TGTGCCAGCAGTTACTCTAGACAGGGCGTCTCTGGCTACACCTTC,CASSYSRQGVSGYTF,many,TRBD1,TRBJ1-2,TRBV6-5
TGCAGCGAGGGGGCACGTAGCGGGATTCAGTTCTTC,CSEGARSGIQFF,-,-,TRBJ2-1,TRBV29-1
TGTGCCAGCAGCCTGGGCAGGGGGCGTGATAATCAGCCCCAGCATTTT,CASSLGRGRDNQPQHF,few,TRBD1,TRBJ1-5,TRBV5-6
TGTGCCAGCAGATCGACAGGGAGGTTGGGGATGAACACTGAAGCTTTCTTT,CASRSTGRLGMNTEAFF,many,TRBD1,TRBJ1-1,TRBV28
TGTGCCAGCAGTGGGACAGCTTATAGCAATCAGCCCCAGCATTTT,CASSGTAYSNQPQHF,few,TRBD1,TRBJ1-5,TRBV28
TGCAGTGCTAGAGATCCCCAGACAGGGCTTGGAGGCTACACCTTC,CSARDPQTGLGGYTF,-,TRBD1,TRBJ1-2,TRBV20-1
TGTGCCAGCAGCCCGTGGGGACAGGGATCGGGAGAGCAGTACTTC,CASSPWGQGSGEQYF,-,TRBD1,TRBJ2-7,TRBV11-1
TGCAGTGCTAGAGATTCGCAGGATACTTCTAATCAGCCCCAGCATTTT,CSARDSQDTSNQPQHF,many,-,TRBJ1-5,TRBV20-1
TGTGCCAGCAGTTTCAGTGAGCAGTTCTTC,CASSFSEQFF,many,-,TRBJ2-1,TRBV12-3/TRBV12-4
TGTGCCAGCAGCACTCAGGGTGGAGGAGACATTCAGTACTTC,CASSTQGGGDIQYF,-,-,TRBJ2-4,TRBV7-2
TGTGCCAGCAGCAAGTCTAGCGGGACCTCCTACGAGCAGTACTTC,CASSKSSGTSYEQYF,-,TRBD2,TRBJ2-7,TRBV7-2
TGTGCCAGCAGCTACGACAGGGGTAGGTACAATGAGCAGTTCTTC,CASSYDRGRYNEQFF,-,TRBD1,TRBJ2-1,TRBV7-2
TGTGCCAGCAGTTACTCCCCGAGCTCCTACAATGAGCAGTTCTTC,CASSYSPSSYNEQFF,-,-,TRBJ2-1,TRBV6-2/TRBV6-3
TGTGCCAGCAGCGTAGAGGACAGGGGCCACGAGCAGTACTTC,CASSVEDRGHEQYF,-,TRBD1,TRBJ2-7,TRBV9
TGTGCCAGCAGCTTGGAACCATTTAGTGGCTACACCTTC,CASSLEPFSGYTF,few,-,TRBJ1-2,TRBV5-6
TGTGCCAGCAGCCAAGTGACTAGCGGGAGGGCCTCCTACGAGCAGTACTTC,CASSQVTSGRASYEQYF,few,TRBD2,TRBJ2-7,TRBV4-2
TGTGCCAGCAGCCCCAGGGCGGACCAAGAGACCCAGTACTTC,CASSPRADQETQYF,-,-,TRBJ2-5,TRBV9
TGTGCCAGCAGAGATCCTGGGACCATATATTTT,CASRDPGTIYF,few,-,TRBJ1-3,TRBV28
TGTGCCAGCAGCGTCCTGACTAGCGGGTCCCTAATCGTAGAGCAGTACTTC,CASSVLTSGSLIVEQYF,many,TRBD2,TRBJ2-7,TRBV7-6
TGTGCCAGCTCTCCCGGACTAGCGGGAGAGACTGCGCAGTTCTTC,CASSPGLAGETAQFF,-,TRBD2,TRBJ2-1,TRBV18
TGTGCCATCAACGCACAGGGGGGGAACACTGAAGCTTTCTTT,CAINAQGGNTEAFF,-,TRBD1,TRBJ1-1,TRBV10-3
TGTGCCAGCAGCCAGACGCTGGGACTAGCGGGGGGCCGAGGCACCGGGGAGCTGTTTTTT,CASSQTLGLAGGRGTGELFF,-,TRBD2,TRBJ2-2,TRBV3-1
TGTGCCAGCAGTGGGGGGGGTGGCTACACCTTC,CASSGGGGYTF,-,-,TRBJ1-2,TRBV6-1
TGCAGCGTCTCAGACAGGCAGTCCGGGGAGCTGTTTTTT,CSVSDRQSGELFF,many,-,TRBJ2-2,TRBV29-1
TGTGCCATCAGTGAAGCCGGGAACCGGTTGGCCAAAAACATTCAGTACTTC,CAISEAGNRLAKNIQYF,-,-,TRBJ2-4,TRBV6-1
TGTGCCACCAGTGATACTACAGGGGGTCCTGTGCGGGATACGCAGTATTTT,CATSDTTGGPVRDTQYF,many,TRBD1,TRBJ2-3,TRBV24-1